This TCR beta chain was observed in a study of blood T cell repertoires in COVID-19. As for the study in general: Sources were T cells, B-cell-depleted T cells, or PBMCs; the material itself was cDNA or gDNA.

The CDR3 is 17 residues long. Germline V gene sequence: CDR1 KGHDR, CDR2 SFDVKD. The V end lost 5 bases, the J end lost 0 bases, and 18 bases lay between the germline ends. Some clones are missing from TCRdb's copy, which holds only in-frame ones; the method was immunoSEQ multiplex PCR. The profile covers a few hundred thousand clones, with roughly nine tenths appearing a single time and more than 0.8% taken by the ten largest. The sequence was obtained from a woman aged 25 to 39 who had recovered from COVID-19. This chain joins TRBV24-1 and TRBJ1-1; D possibly corresponds to TRBD1 (5 bases). The sequenced sample was PBMCs or T cells enriched from blood (not recorded which). For the CDR3, the DNA is TGTGCCACCAGTGCCAAGGGGAGGGTTTTTGTGAACACTGAAGCTTTCTTT. Amino acid sequence: CATSAKGRVFVNTEAFF.